The rows below give T cell receptor beta chains drawn from one sample of a study of CD4+ T cells in melanoma. Repertoires were generated with immunoSEQ multiplex PCR, while TCRdb's copy carries only in-frame clones and drops some. The sample consists of about 140,000 clones, around 90% of them appearing once. Receptors originate from a human donor with melanoma. CDR3s include the opening cysteine and the closing phenylalanine or tryptophan. A D gene is named only where the DNA matches it firmly. Part of the rows lack a size; the others show once, few, many or a class for expanded clones.

size | J | D | V | CDR3 | DNA
. | TRBJ2-3 | . | TRBV4-2 | CASGGGGFTDTQYF | TGTGCCAGCGGGGGAGGGGGGTTCACAGATACGCAGTATTTT
. | TRBJ1-4 | . | TRBV18 | CASSPPGSEKLFF | TGTGCCAGCTCACCACCGGGGTCTGAAAAACTGTTTTTT
. | TRBJ2-7 | . | TRBV27 | CASSSQDGSLKKYF | TGTGCCAGCAGTTCCCAAGACGGGAGCTTGAAGAAGTACTTC
. | TRBJ2-3 | . | TRBV7-8 | CASSLNGDKTDTQYF | TGTGCCAGCAGCTTAAACGGGGACAAAACAGATACGCAGTATTTT
. | TRBJ2-3 | TRBD1 | TRBV11-1 | CASLGQGSDTQYF | TGTGCCAGCCTCGGACAGGGTTCAGATACGCAGTATTTT
. | TRBJ1-1 | . | TRBV5-1 | CASSAWAGLNTEAFF | TGCGCCAGCAGCGCCTGGGCCGGGTTGAACACTGAAGCTTTCTTT
. | TRBJ2-5 | TRBD2 | TRBV11-2 | CASSLQSGGYQETQYF | TGTGCCAGCAGCCTACAAAGCGGGGGGTACCAAGAGACCCAGTACTTC
. | TRBJ2-7 | . | TRBV6-5 | CASSSPATYEQYF | TGTGCCAGCAGTTCGCCTGCCACCTACGAGCAGTACTTC
. | TRBJ2-2 | . | TRBV5-6 | CASRPRRETGELFF | TGTGCCAGCAGGCCAAGACGGGAAACCGGGGAGCTGTTTTTT
. | TRBJ1-5 | TRBD1 | TRBV30 | CAWRETGANNQPQHF | TGTGCCTGGAGGGAGACAGGGGCGAACAATCAGCCCCAGCATTTT
. | TRBJ1-6 | . | TRBV5-1 | CASSLRGDNSPLHF | TGCGCCAGCAGCCTGAGGGGGGATAATTCACCCCTCCACTTT
. | TRBJ1-5 | . | TRBV6-1 | CASSDRASYSNQPQHF | TGTGCCAGCAGTGACAGGGCTTCATATAGCAATCAGCCCCAGCATTTT
. | TRBJ1-1 | . | TRBV5-1 | CASSLAGSENTEAFF | TGCGCCAGCAGCTTGGCCGGCAGCGAGAACACTGAAGCTTTCTTT
. | TRBJ2-1 | . | TRBV20-1 | CSAWGGYEQFF | TGCAGTGCTTGGGGTGGGTATGAGCAGTTCTTC
few | TRBJ1-5 | . | TRBV15 | CATSRDPGEGQPQHF | TGTGCCACCAGCAGAGATCCAGGGGAAGGTCAGCCCCAGCATTTT
. | TRBJ1-4 | TRBD1 | TRBV19 | CASSRTYGGTGDEKLFF | TGTGCCAGTAGTAGGACCTATGGAGGGACAGGGGATGAAAAACTGTTTTTT
. | TRBJ1-5 | . | TRBV7-9 | CASSLGYRSREQPQHF | TGTGCCAGCAGCTTGGGGTATCGGTCGAGGGAACAGCCCCAGCATTTT